The 25 T cell receptor beta chains in this list originate from one sample, sequenced in a study of spatial heterogeneity in lung cancer. Time point defined: blood at routine non-recurrence follow-up after resection. TCRdb redid the calling of the 5' RACE reads with MiXCR, one entry per CDR3 protein. The sample includes fewer than 100,000 distinct CDR3 sequences, roughly a fifth of them seen just once. The starting material was PBMCs, obtained at follow-up. The receptor set was obtained from a male donor with early-stage non-small cell lung cancer.

V is TRBV7-6 and J is TRBJ2-5, with 8 bases fitting TRBD2. The length of the CDR3 is 16 residues. Germline CDR1 is SGHVS and CDR2 is FNYEAQ. V lost 5 bases and J lost 5; bases outside the gene matches: 13. The CDR3 bases are TGTGCCAGCAGCCAAAGTCCCGGGACTAGACCGGAGACCCAGTACTTC. Amino acids: CASSQSPGTRPETQYF.

This clonotype was counted a few times. The chain combines TRBV7-2 with TRBJ2-7, with 13 bases fitting TRBD2. The germline gives CDR1 SGHTA, CDR2 FQGNSA. The J segment lost 6 bases and the V segment lost 5 bases, leaving 7 bases of the junction unmatched. CDR3 size: 15 residues. This CDR3 reads CASSLTSGRASEQYF. The CDR3 DNA sequence: TGTGCCAGCAGCCTAACTAGCGGGAGGGCCTCCGAGCAGTACTTC.

J is TRBJ2-7 and V is TRBV4-2, with D perhaps TRBD1 (6 bases). V gave up 0 bases and J gave up 1 base, with 10 bases separating them. The CDR3 consists of 15 residues. CDR1 LGHNA and CDR2 YNFKEQ come from the germline V gene. The CDR3 sequence: CASSQDEDSSYEQYF. The CDR3 nucleotides read TGTGCCAGCAGCCAAGACGAGGACAGTTCCTACGAGCAGTACTTC.

This clonotype was observed a few times. The chain employs TRBV7-2 and TRBJ2-2, with D possibly matching TRBD1 (5 bases). V lost 5 bases, J lost 0 bases, and 16 bases lay in between. The germline CDR1 and CDR2 sequences are SGHTA and FQGNSA. The CDR3 contains 17 residues. CDR3 amino acids: CASSTAPGNTNTGELFF. The DNA for the CDR3 is TGTGCCAGCAGCACGGCCCCAGGGAATACGAACACCGGGGAGCTGTTTTTT.

This chain links TRBV7-9 with TRBJ2-4; a possible D gene is TRBD2 (5 bases). Deletions cut 5 bases from V and 3 bases from J, with 14 bases between. Germline lookup yields CDR1 SEHNR and CDR2 FQNEAQ (reference sequence). This CDR3 has 15 residues. The CDR3 region is CASSPEGGGKNIQYF. CDR3 sequence (DNA): TGTGCCAGCAGCCCCGAGGGTGGCGGCAAAAACATTCAGTACTTC.

This clonotype appeared a few times. The chain employs TRBV12-3 or TRBV12-4 and TRBJ1-3, with D unclear. V was pared by 6 bases and J by 1 base, with 4 bases between. The CDR3 runs to 12 residues. The CDR3 DNA reads as TGTGCCAGCAGGATTTCTGGAAACACCATATATTTT. This codes for CASRISGNTIYF.

Relative to its sample, this clonotype is medium-sized. The rearrangement uses TRBV4-1 and TRBJ1-1; no reliable D call. V lost 1 base to trimming and J lost 0 bases, with 12 bases between them. This CDR3 spans 16 amino acids. Germline CDR1 is MGHRA and CDR2 is YSYEKL. The CDR3 region is CASSQGRLGVNTEAFF. DNA of the CDR3: TGCGCCAGCAGCCAAGGTAGACTCGGCGTGAACACTGAAGCTTTCTTT.

This clonotype was observed a few times. The CDR3 nucleotides are TGTGCCAGCAGCCCTTACGGGACACGGGATAACTATGGCTACACCTTC. This gives the protein CASSPYGTRDNYGYTF. This chain joins TRBV7-8 and TRBJ1-2; D is perhaps TRBD1 (6 bases). The CDR3 is 16 residues long. Germline values: CDR1 SGHVS, CDR2 FQNEAQ. V dropped 5 bases and J dropped 1 base, with 17 bases sitting between them.

This clonotype has at least ten counts. V gene TRBV6-5 combines with J gene TRBJ2-3; no firm D call. The V end was cut by 10 bases, the J end by 5 bases, with 10 bases between. Looked up from germline, CDR1 is MNHEY and CDR2 is SVGAGI. This CDR3 contains 11 residues. The CDR3 DNA is TGTGCCACCGCTCTGGTAGATACGCAGTATTTT. Protein: CATALVDTQYF.

The chain employs TRBV6-2 or TRBV6-3 and TRBJ1-5, with D possibly matching TRBD1 (5 bases). The CDR3 totals 15 residues. Per the germline V gene, CDR1 is MNHEY and CDR2 is SVGEGT. The germline V and J ends were trimmed by 8 bases and 2 bases, with 16 bases remaining between them. The CDR3: CASHGDLGRNQPQHF. CDR3 in DNA: TGTGCCAGCCACGGGGACCTCGGCCGCAATCAGCCCCAGCATTTT.

This chain uses TRBV5-1 with TRBJ2-3, with D hard to call. The V end was cut by 1 base, the J end by 0 bases, with 9 bases between. Germline CDR1 is SGHRS and CDR2 is YFSETQ. This CDR3 has 15 amino acids. CDR3 DNA sequence: TGCGCCAGCAGCTTGAGGGTAACTAGCACAGATACGCAGTATTTT. Residues: CASSLRVTSTDTQYF.

The chain is built from TRBV2 and TRBJ2-5; 12 bases line up with TRBD2. The V and J ends lost 8 bases and 4 bases, in that order; junction bases with no gene match: 8. The length of the CDR3 is 15 residues. Germline values: CDR1 SNHLY, CDR2 FYNNEI. In nucleotides, the CDR3 is TGTGCCAGCGGGAATCTAGCGGGGGGGCCAGAGACCCAGTACTTC. Protein product: CASGNLAGGPETQYF.

This clonotype was detected a few times. The V and J genes are TRBV29-1 and TRBJ2-5, with D uncertain. This CDR3 spans 13 amino acids. The germline gives CDR1 SQVTM, CDR2 ANQGSEA. Trimming removed 2 bases from V and 0 bases from J, with 7 bases in between. Here the CDR3 DNA reads TGCAGCGTTGAATCGCAGAACCAAGAGACCCAGTACTTC. It codes for CSVESQNQETQYF.

CDR3 protein: CASSPSGGSGGYTF. CDR3 coding DNA: TGTGCCAGCAGTCCGTCAGGGGGCAGCGGTGGCTACACCTTC. The genes are TRBV27 and TRBJ1-2; 8 nucleotides match TRBD1. The CDR3 has 14 amino acids. Germline-derived CDR1 and CDR2 are MNHEY and SMNVEV (reference sequence). V trimming: 5 bases; J trimming: 7 bases; junction bases outside the gene matches: 9.

This clonotype has just a few counts. This chain uses TRBV12-3 or TRBV12-4 with TRBJ1-6; TRBD1 matches 8 bases. This CDR3 contains 14 residues. J gave up 9 bases and V 6 bases, and 7 bases lay outside the gene matches. The CDR3 region is CASSSGTGGSPLHF. The CDR3 bases are TGTGCCAGCAGCTCCGGGACAGGTGGTTCACCCCTCCACTTT.

The chain carries TRBV11-3 and TRBJ1-5; D is unclear. The CDR3 totals 14 residues. Deletions cut 1 base from V and 4 bases from J, with 8 bases between. CDR1 is SGHNT, CDR2 YENEEA, per germline. This CDR3 reads CASSLGHFNQPQHF. The CDR3 region has the DNA TGTGCCAGCAGCTTAGGACACTTTAATCAGCCCCAGCATTTT.

This clonotype occurred a few times. This sequence joins TRBV3-1 and TRBJ2-1; no reliable D call. Trimming removed 2 bases from V and 7 bases from J, with 6 bases in between. The CDR3 sequence is 12 residues long. CDR1 is LGHDT and CDR2 is YNNKEL in the germline V gene (reference sequence). Here the CDR3 reads CASSQTRNEQFF. The CDR3, as DNA: TGTGCCAGCAGCCAAACCCGGAATGAGCAGTTCTTC.

This clonotype was seen only a few times. The gene calls are TRBV6-6 and TRBJ2-7, with D possibly matching TRBD1 (7 bases). Germline CDR1 is MNHNY and CDR2 is SVGAGI (reference sequence). V was shortened by 10 bases and J by 3 bases, with 19 bases between the two germline ends. This CDR3 is 14 amino acids long. The CDR3, as DNA: TGTGCCACCGGTCAGGGGGGAAACAACTACGAGCAGTACTTC. Amino acids: CATGQGGNNYEQYF.

The chain employs TRBV6-6 and TRBJ1-3; no reliable D call. The germline V and J ends were trimmed by 2 bases and 0 bases, with 11 bases remaining between them. The CDR3 runs 16 residues. Per the germline V gene, CDR1 is MNHNY and CDR2 is SVGAGI (reference sequence). The CDR3 nucleotides are TGTGCCAGCAGTTACGAAGGTTTAAGCTCTGGAAACACCATATATTTT. It codes for CASSYEGLSSGNTIYF.

The chain couples TRBV20-1 to TRBJ1-5, with D possibly being TRBD1 (5 bases). CDR1 is DFQATT, CDR2 SNEGSKA, per germline (reference sequence). Trimming shortened V by 0 bases and J by 9 bases, and 12 bases separated the two germline ends. CDR3 length: 13 amino acids. The CDR3 reads CSARERTRGPQHF. The CDR3 DNA follows: TGCAGTGCTAGAGAACGGACAAGGGGGCCCCAGCATTTT.

The V and J genes are TRBV20-1 and TRBJ2-1; D ambiguous. The V end was cut by 4 bases, the J end by 4 bases, with 11 bases between. The CDR3 totals 13 residues. CDR1 and CDR2 from the germline V gene are DFQATT and SNEGSKA (reference sequence). The CDR3, as DNA: TGCAGTGCTAAAGTGTATAGGTACAATGAGCAGTTCTTC. The encoded protein is CSAKVYRYNEQFF.

The chain uses TRBV2 and TRBJ1-5, with TRBD1 matching 8 bases. Trimming took 5 bases from V and 6 from J; bases not matched to a gene: 9. The CDR3 totals 15 residues. The V gene's germline CDR1 is SNHLY and CDR2 FYNNEI. In nucleotides, the CDR3 is TGTGCCAGCAGTAGTCAGGGGGCGTCCGTTCAGCCCCAGCATTTT. Protein product: CASSSQGASVQPQHF. Together with reference TRBV2 and TRBJ1-5, the CDR3 gives the full variable domain: EPEVTQTPSHQVTQMGQEVILRCVPISNHLYFYWYRQILGQKVEFLVSFYNNEISEKSEIFDDQFSVERPDGSNFTLKIRSTKLEDSAMYFCASSSQGASVQPQHFGDGTRLSIL.

This clonotype was detected only a few times. The genes are TRBV19 and TRBJ2-4; D remains ambiguous. In germline, CDR1 is LNHDA, CDR2 SQIVND (reference sequence). The CDR3 consists of 14 residues. V was clipped by 5 bases and J by 1 base, with 9 bases between them. DNA of the CDR3: TGTGCCAGTAGTCCCCTGGGGGCCAAAAACATTCAGTACTTC. Protein product: CASSPLGAKNIQYF.

This clonotype was seen just once. The gene calls are TRBV18 and TRBJ2-3, with 8 bases lining up with TRBD2. The ends lost 2 bases at V and 2 bases at J; junction bases unmatched: 3. This CDR3 spans 15 amino acids. From germline, CDR1 is KGHSH and CDR2 LQKENI. The CDR3 sequence is CASSPTGGVTDTQYF. The CDR3 region has the DNA TGTGCCAGCTCACCAACCGGGGGGGTCACAGATACGCAGTATTTT.

This chain connects TRBV3-1 to TRBJ2-5, with 14 bases fitting TRBD2. Germline trimming cut 4 bases from V and 2 bases from J; bases unmatched to any gene: 12. Germline values: CDR1 LGHDT, CDR2 YNNKEL (reference sequence). The CDR3 length is 19 residues. CDR3 bases: TGTGCCAGCAGCCCCGGGACTAGCGGGGGAGAAGTCAAGCAAGAGACCCAGTACTTC. It yields the protein CASSPGTSGGEVKQETQYF.